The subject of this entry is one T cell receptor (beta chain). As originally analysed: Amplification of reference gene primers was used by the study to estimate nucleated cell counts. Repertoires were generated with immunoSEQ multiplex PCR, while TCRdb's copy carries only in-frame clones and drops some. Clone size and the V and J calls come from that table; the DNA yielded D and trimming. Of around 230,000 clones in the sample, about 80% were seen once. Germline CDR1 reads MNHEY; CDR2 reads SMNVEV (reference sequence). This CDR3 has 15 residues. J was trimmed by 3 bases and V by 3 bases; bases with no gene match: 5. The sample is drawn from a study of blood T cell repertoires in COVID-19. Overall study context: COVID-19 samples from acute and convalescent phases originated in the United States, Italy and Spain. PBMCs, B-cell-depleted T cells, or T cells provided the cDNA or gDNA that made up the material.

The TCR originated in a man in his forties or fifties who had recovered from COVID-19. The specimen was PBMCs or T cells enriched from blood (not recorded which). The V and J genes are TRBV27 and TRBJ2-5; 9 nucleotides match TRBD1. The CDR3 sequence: CASSFPGQGKETQYF. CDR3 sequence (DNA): TGTGCCAGCAGTTTCCCCGGACAGGGGAAAGAGACCCAGTACTTC.